This is a list of T cell receptor beta chains from one sample in a study of Ad26.COV2.S vaccination and SARS-CoV-2 variants. This table comes from immunoSEQ multiplex PCR, and its TCRdb copy is limited to in-frame clones, with some not included. Of 300,000 to 500,000 clones listed, approximately 91% are singletons. Here the sequenced sample was peripheral blood, taken in a trial of Ad26.COV2.S vaccine versus placebo. The receptors come from a person aged 18 to 65 who received the Ad26.COV2.S COVID-19 vaccine or a placebo. Each CDR3 is given with its conserved first and last residue. The order of the fields is J gene, CDR3 length, D gene, V gene, clone size, CDR3 DNA, CDR3 protein. D genes are given only for firm matches. Rows may omit the clone size; those that give it use once, few, many or a size class.

TRBJ1-1,17,.,TRBV18,.,TGTGCCAGCTCCCCTAACGGACGGACAAGCCCGAACACTGAAGCTTTCTTT,CASSPNGRTSPNTEAFF
TRBJ1-2,13,TRBD1,TRBV6-5,.,TGTGCCAGCAGGGGACAGGGGGACTATGGCTACACCTTC,CASRGQGDYGYTF
TRBJ2-4,16,.,TRBV21-1,once,TGTGCCAGCAGCAAAGGGAGGGAGGTAGCCAAAAACATTCAGTACTTC,CASSKGREVAKNIQYF
TRBJ1-6,14,.,TRBV11-2,.,TGTGCCAGCAGTTATAACGATATGAATTCACCCCTCCACTTT,CASSYNDMNSPLHF
TRBJ2-1,15,TRBD2,TRBV7-2,.,TGTGCCAGCAGCTTACGCCTAGCGGGGGGTTCTGAGCAGTTCTTC,CASSLRLAGGSEQFF
TRBJ2-5,13,.,TRBV6-2/TRBV6-3,once,TGTGCCAGCAGTGTCCCGGGACTAGAGACCCAGTACTTC,CASSVPGLETQYF
TRBJ2-4,15,TRBD2,TRBV3-1/TRBV3-2,once,TGTGCCAGCAGCCAGGGGGAGGGACCGCCGAACATTCAGTACTTC,CASSQGEGPPNIQYF
TRBJ1-4,14,.,TRBV7-7,.,TGTGCCAGCAGCCCGGGACTGTCTAATGAAAAACTGTTTTTT,CASSPGLSNEKLFF
TRBJ1-1,12,.,TRBV10-3,.,TGTGCCATCAGTGGGGGGGGGACTGAAGCTTTCTTT,CAISGGGTEAFF
TRBJ1-6,14,TRBD1,TRBV3-1/TRBV3-2,.,TGTGCCAGCAGCCACCGGACAGGTAATTCACCCCTCCACTTT,CASSHRTGNSPLHF
TRBJ2-3,10,.,TRBV2,.,TGTGCCAGCATGGGGCTGGGGCAGTATTTT,CASMGLGQYF
TRBJ1-5,12,.,TRBV12-3/TRBV12-4,.,TGTGCCAGCAGGGGGGACTCCGAGCCCCAGCATTTT,CASRGDSEPQHF
TRBJ1-2,16,.,TRBV7-2,.,TGTGCCAGCAGCTTAGGGTGGGGCGTGGGGAACTATGGCTACACCTTC,CASSLGWGVGNYGYTF
TRBJ1-1,13,.,TRBV6-5,.,TGTGCCAGCAGTTTTGTCTGGAACACTGAAGCTTTCTTT,CASSFVWNTEAFF
TRBJ1-3,15,.,TRBV6-1,.,TGTGCCAGCAGTGAGTCCGGGACAACTGGAAACACCATATATTTT,CASSESGTTGNTIYF
TRBJ2-3,16,TRBD2,TRBV10-3,.,TGTGCCATCAGTGGTGGGACTAGCGGAAGCACAGATACGCAGTATTTT,CAISGGTSGSTDTQYF
TRBJ2-7,14,.,TRBV6-1,.,TGTGCCAGCAGTGAAGCGTTCCTGGCATCCGAGCAGTACTTC,CASSEAFLASEQYF
TRBJ1-1,17,.,TRBV30,.,TGTGCCTGGAGTGTACGTTGGACGGTGAGCTGGGGCACTGAAGCTTTCTTT,CAWSVRWTVSWGTEAFF
TRBJ2-2,15,TRBD2,TRBV2,few,TGTGCCAGCAGTCTAGCGGGGGGGCCGAACGGGGAGCTGTTTTTT,CASSLAGGPNGELFF
TRBJ1-1,14,TRBD1,TRBV19,.,TGTGCCAGTAGTACTACAGGGGCCCTCACTGAAGCTTTCTTT,CASSTTGALTEAFF
TRBJ1-3,12,.,TRBV5-6,.,TGTGCCAGCAGCTTGGTTGGAAACACCATATATTTT,CASSLVGNTIYF
TRBJ1-2,13,.,TRBV5-6,.,TGTGCCAGCTACCGTACCCCACTGGAGGGCTACACCTTC,CASYRTPLEGYTF
TRBJ2-5,15,TRBD1,TRBV5-5,.,TGTGCCAGCACCTCCGGGACAGCGTACCAAGAGACCCAGTACTTC,CASTSGTAYQETQYF
TRBJ1-2,15,.,TRBV10-2,.,TGCGCCAGCAGTGAGTTATCGACAGCAAACTATGGCTACACCTTC,CASSELSTANYGYTF
TRBJ1-3,15,.,TRBV19,.,TGTGCCAGTAGTATTAGAGGTGTCTCCGGAAACACCATATATTTT,CASSIRGVSGNTIYF
TRBJ2-3,13,.,TRBV6-2/TRBV6-3,.,TGTGCCAGCAGTCCCCCCCCGGGGAATACGCAGTATTTT,CASSPPPGNTQYF
TRBJ2-5,16,.,TRBV6-6,.,TGTGCCAGCAGTTATCCTCCCGGGGCCAACCAAGAGACCCAGTACTTC,CASSYPPGANQETQYF
TRBJ1-6,12,.,TRBV10-3,.,TGTGCCATCAGTGAACAGAATTCACCCCTCCACTTT,CAISEQNSPLHF
TRBJ1-2,15,.,TRBV18,.,TGTGCCAGCTCACCGGGGGGTCTAGCTAACTATGGCTACACCTTC,CASSPGGLANYGYTF
TRBJ2-7,14,TRBD2,TRBV7-2,.,TGTGCCAGCAGCTCCTCTAGCGGGGGGGGCGAGCAGTACTTC,CASSSSSGGGEQYF
TRBJ1-2,16,.,TRBV5-4,.,TGTGCCAGCACCCCTTCGACAGGTTCTTTATTCTATGGCTACACCTTC,CASTPSTGSLFYGYTF
TRBJ2-7,12,.,TRBV7-2,.,TGTGCCAGCAGCCCCCCCCGTGGCGAGCAGTACTTC,CASSPPRGEQYF
TRBJ1-1,13,.,TRBV4-3,.,TGCGCCAGCAGCCAGGGATCGAGCACTGAAGCTTTCTTT,CASSQGSSTEAFF